Presented here are 8 T cell receptor beta chains from one specimen sequenced in a study of cytomegalovirus exposure and HLA in healthy donors. Amplification used 60 Vbeta primers and 13 Jbeta primers. Assay: immunoSEQ multiplex PCR; the TCRdb copy retains only in-frame clones and omits some. The table shows fewer than 250,000 clones, with over 75% occurring only once. The sequenced material came from PBMCs. These receptors came from a girl aged 2 to 9 in good health and CMV-seronegative.

V is TRBV6-1 and J is TRBJ2-7; D is uncertain. This CDR3 has 17 residues. V lost 4 bases to trimming and J lost 0 bases, with 19 bases between them. Looked up from germline, CDR1 is MNHNS and CDR2 is SASEGT. The CDR3 nucleotides read TGTGCCAGCAGTGTCTCCCCCTTGGGCGATAGCTCCTACGAGCAGTACTTC. Its translation: CASSVSPLGDSSYEQYF.

The V call is TRBV6-5, the J call TRBJ2-7; tentative D call: TRBD2 (6 bases). Germline CDR1 MNHEY, CDR2 SVGAGI. The CDR3 is 14 residues long. The germline V and J ends were trimmed by 4 bases and 7 bases, with 17 bases remaining between them. DNA for the CDR3: TGTGCCAGCAGTTCCAGGACTAACCCCTGGGAGCAGTACTTC. Translated: CASSSRTNPWEQYF.

The V call is TRBV7-3, the J call TRBJ2-5, with TRBD2 matching 15 bases. V lost 4 bases, J lost 2 bases, and 2 bases stayed unmatched. This CDR3 comprises 16 residues. Germline V lookup: CDR1 SGHTA, CDR2 FQGTGA. The CDR3 is CASSSGTSGGQETQYF. The CDR3 coding sequence is TGTGCCAGCAGCTCGGGGACTAGCGGGGGGCAAGAGACCCAGTACTTC.

This sequence joins TRBV7-9 and TRBJ1-6; 9 nucleotides agree with TRBD1. This CDR3 is 17 amino acids long. Trimming at V came to 2 bases and at J to 5 bases, leaving 7 bases not matched to a gene. Germline-derived CDR1 and CDR2 are SEHNR and FQNEAQ (reference sequence). Here the CDR3 reads CASSLKGQGKNNSPLHF. In nucleotides, the CDR3 is TGTGCCAGCAGCTTAAAGGGACAGGGAAAAAATAATTCACCCCTCCACTTT.

The chain recombines TRBV19 with TRBJ1-5; D unresolved. CDR1 LNHDA and CDR2 SQIVND come from the germline V gene (reference sequence). The CDR3 loop spans 14 amino acids. V was clipped by 0 bases and J by 0 bases, with 3 bases between them. The CDR3 protein is CASSIDHSNQPQHF. CDR3 DNA: TGTGCCAGTAGTATAGACCATAGCAATCAGCCCCAGCATTTT.

The chain combines TRBV11-2 with TRBJ1-1, with D possibly TRBD1 on 5 matching bases. The CDR3 is made up of 11 amino acids. V lost 1 base and J lost 10, with 7 bases in between. Germline V gene lookup returns CDR1 SGHAT and CDR2 FQNNGV. The CDR3 loop reads CASSLGGGAFF. In nucleotides, the CDR3 is TGTGCCAGCAGCTTAGGCGGGGGAGCTTTCTTT. Looking up the rest from reference TRBV11-2 and TRBJ1-1 gives the full variable domain: EAGVAQSPRYKIIEKRQSVAFWCNPISGHATLYWYQQILGQGPKLLIQFQNNGVVDDSQLPKDRFSAERLKGVDSTLKIQPAKLEDSAVYLCASSLGGGAFFGQGTRLTVV.

This clone was seen once. The chain carries TRBV5-6 and TRBJ2-1, with 10 bases fitting TRBD2. V shed 0 bases and J 8 bases; nucleotides not matched to a gene: 5. Germline V CDR1 and CDR2: SGHDT, YYEEEE. The CDR3 has 15 residues. The CDR3 nucleotides read TGTGCCAGCAGCTTGGGGCTAGCGGGAGTTGATGAGCAGTTCTTC. Residues: CASSLGLAGVDEQFF.

This clone was detected a few times. This sequence joins TRBV11-3 and TRBJ2-3; D is undetermined. CDR1 is SGHNT, CDR2 YENEEA, per germline. This CDR3 has 13 residues. V was pared by 0 bases and J by 6 bases, with 7 bases between. As DNA, the CDR3 is TGTGCCAGCAGCTTAGATGGAGTGGATACGCAGTATTTT. Translated: CASSLDGVDTQYF.